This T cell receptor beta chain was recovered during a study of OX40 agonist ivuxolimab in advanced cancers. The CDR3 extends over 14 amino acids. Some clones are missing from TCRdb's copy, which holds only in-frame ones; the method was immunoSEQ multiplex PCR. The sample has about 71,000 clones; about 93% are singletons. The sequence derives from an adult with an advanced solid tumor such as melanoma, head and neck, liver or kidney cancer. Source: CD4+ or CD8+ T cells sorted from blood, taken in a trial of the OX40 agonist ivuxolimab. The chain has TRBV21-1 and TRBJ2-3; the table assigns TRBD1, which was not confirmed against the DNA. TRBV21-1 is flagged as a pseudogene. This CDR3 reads CASNIGPSTDTQYF. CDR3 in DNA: TGTGCCAGCAATATTGGGCCCAGCACAGATACGCAGTATTTT.